Shown below are 9 T cell receptor beta chains from a single sample sequenced in a study of cytomegalovirus exposure and HLA in healthy donors (dated by TCRdb to 2015 to 2018). Library creation used the immunoSEQ multiplex PCR assay. The multiplex PCR relied on a mix of 60 forward primers for TCR Vbeta segments and 13 reverse primers for TCR Jbeta segments. TCRdb carries this immuneACCESS record with in-frame sequences only. Its versions omit some clonotypes, under half of them owing to an unresolved V gene in the studies checked, with the rest unexplained. The sample contains under 150,000 clones, roughly 80% of them found a single time. The ten largest make up 6% to 8% of the sample. Sequenced sample: PBMCs. Receptors originate from a woman aged 40-49 years in good health and CMV-seronegative.

The gene calls are TRBV9 and TRBJ2-2; 7 bases agree with TRBD2. Germline V gene sequence: CDR1 SGDLS, CDR2 YYNGEE. V shed 0 bases and J 3 bases; nucleotides not matched to a gene: 2. The CDR3 sequence is 15 residues long. The CDR3 sequence is CASSVGGGDTGELFF. CDR3 sequence (DNA): TGTGCCAGCAGCGTAGGGGGGGGAGACACCGGGGAGCTGTTTTTT.

This clone occurred once. The gene calls are TRBV4-1 and TRBJ2-7; 7 positions agree with TRBD1. Trimming at V came to 3 bases and at J to 5 bases, leaving 4 bases not matched to a gene. This CDR3 region has 13 residues. Germline CDR1 MGHRA, CDR2 YSYEKL. DNA of the CDR3: TGCGCCAGCAGCCACACAGGGGCGAACGAGCAGTACTTC. Translation gives CASSHTGANEQYF.

This chain links TRBV5-1 with TRBJ2-3; 12 positions agree with TRBD2. The CDR3 is made up of 18 amino acids. Germline CDR1 SGHRS, CDR2 YFSETQ. The trim removed 4 bases at V and 2 bases at J, leaving 11 bases unmatched. The CDR3 spells CASSLPRLAGVITDTQYF. For the CDR3, the DNA is TGCGCCAGCAGCCTCCCCCGACTAGCGGGAGTGATCACAGATACGCAGTATTTT.

This sequence joins TRBV6-1 and TRBJ2-7; perhaps TRBD1 as D (7 bases). The CDR3 is made up of 12 amino acids. Germline lookup yields CDR1 MNHNS and CDR2 SASEGT. Trimming took 7 bases from V and 5 from J, leaving 12 bases between them. CDR3: CASNQGGDEQYF. Here the CDR3 DNA reads TGTGCCAGCAATCAGGGGGGCGACGAGCAGTACTTC.

This clone was seen a handful of times. The V and J genes are TRBV19 and TRBJ1-5; D perhaps matches TRBD1 (6 bases). This CDR3 spans 14 amino acids. V was shortened by 7 bases and J by 4 bases, with 14 bases between the two germline ends. CDR1 and CDR2 (germline): LNHDA, SQIVND (reference sequence). The CDR3 DNA sequence: TGTGCCAGTAAACCTGGGACACCTAATCAGCCCCAGCATTTT. Protein sequence: CASKPGTPNQPQHF. Variable domain in full (rest from reference TRBV19 and TRBJ1-5): DGGITQSPKYLFRKEGQNVTLSCEQNLNHDAMYWYRQDPGQGLRLIYYSQIVNDFQKGDIAEGYSVSREKKESFPLTVTSAQKNPTAFYLCASKPGTPNQPQHFGDGTRLSIL.

This CDR3 is CASSVGPSSSYEQYF. Here the CDR3 DNA reads TGTGCCAGCAGCGTAGGGCCTAGCTCATCCTACGAGCAGTACTTC. The chain links TRBV9 to TRBJ2-7, with D possibly TRBD2 on 5 matching bases. The CDR3 has 15 residues. Germline V gene lookup returns CDR1 SGDLS and CDR2 YYNGEE. V was pared by 0 bases and J by 1 base, with 11 bases between.

The rearrangement joins TRBV19 to TRBJ2-5, with D perhaps TRBD1 (5 bases). Germline assignment: CDR1 LNHDA and CDR2 SQIVND (reference sequence). This CDR3 is 14 amino acids long. The V gene lost 4 bases and the J gene lost 5 bases, with 14 bases spanning the gap. CDR3 bases: TGTGCCAGTAGTACCCGCCGGACATTGGAGACCCAGTACTTC. Protein: CASSTRRTLETQYF.

This chain uses TRBV4-3 with TRBJ2-5; maybe TRBD2 (5 bases). The J call is in doubt because the DNA end fits TRBJ2-7 better. This CDR3 is built from 13 residues. The germline CDR1 and CDR2 sequences are LGHNA and YSLEER. For the CDR3, the DNA is TGCGCCAGCAGCCAACGGTCTAGCACCGAGCAGTACTTC. Translating it yields CASSQRSSTEQYF.

The V and J genes are TRBV12-5 and TRBJ2-7; TRBD1 aligns across 7 bases. CDR1 LGHNT and CDR2 FRNRAP come from the germline V gene. The CDR3 is made up of 13 amino acids. V shed 7 bases and J 2 bases; nucleotides not matched to a gene: 5. CDR3 loop: CASAIGTAYEQYF. CDR3 nucleotides: TGTGCTAGTGCCATCGGGACAGCCTACGAGCAGTACTTC.